A single sample is the source of the 23 T cell receptor beta chains below, sequenced in a study of cytomegalovirus exposure and HLA in healthy donors. The PCR was carried out with 60 Vbeta primers and 13 Jbeta primers. The repertoire was sequenced with immunoSEQ multiplex PCR; TCRdb's copy has only in-frame clones and lacks some. Among roughly 90,000 clones, about four fifths were seen once, and the ten largest hold roughly 3.4%. The sequenced sample was PBMCs. The receptor set was obtained from a man aged 30-40 years in good health and CMV-seropositive.

The rearrangement links TRBV5-1 to TRBJ2-3; D is ambiguous. The CDR3 is made up of 15 amino acids. V lost 0 bases and J 2 bases, leaving 10 bases between the germline ends. The V gene's germline CDR1 is SGHRS and CDR2 YFSETQ. CDR3: CASSLGVGATDTQYF. CDR3 DNA sequence: TGCGCCAGCAGCTTGGGGGTTGGAGCCACAGATACGCAGTATTTT.

The chain joins TRBV28 to TRBJ2-4; D remains unclear. CDR3 length: 13 residues. The ends were cut back, 5 bases at V and 0 bases at J, with 5 bases in the middle. CDR1 and CDR2 (germline): MDHEN, SYDVKM. In nucleotides, the CDR3 is TGTGCCAGCAGTCGACTAGCCAAAAACATTCAGTACTTC. Translating it yields CASSRLAKNIQYF.

CDR3 bases: TGTGCCACACGGGACAAGGCCGGGGAGCTGTTTTTT. Translation: CATRDKAGELFF. The chain uses TRBV10-3 and TRBJ2-2, with a tentative D call TRBD1 (6 bases). Trimming removed 10 bases at V and 6 bases at J, with 12 bases between. The CDR3 is 12 amino acids. Germline loops: CDR1 ENHRY, CDR2 SYGVKD.

This clone was seen only a few times. The rearrangement links TRBV18 to TRBJ1-1, with TRBD1 identical over 7 bases. The CDR3 is 14 amino acids. The germline V gene has CDR1 KGHSH and CDR2 LQKENI. The V segment lost 2 bases and the J segment 1 base; nucleotides outside the gene matches: 1. CDR3 protein: CASSPGTANTEAFF. CDR3 nucleotide sequence: TGTGCCAGCTCACCAGGGACAGCGAACACTGAAGCTTTCTTT.

The chain recombines TRBV10-3 with TRBJ1-2, with no clear D. This CDR3 comprises 14 residues. Per germline, CDR1 ENHRY and CDR2 SYGVKD. V lost 3 bases to trimming and J lost 4 bases, with 12 bases between them. The DNA of the CDR3 is TGTGCCATCAGTGACGGGGTGTCGGGCTATGGCTACACCTTC. This codes for CAISDGVSGYGYTF.

The CDR3 DNA reads as TGTGCCAGCAGCCCACCCGGGACTAGCGGGAAAGTGGGGCCCCTTGAGCAGTTCTTC. This translates into CASSPPGTSGKVGPLEQFF. This chain joins TRBV13 and TRBJ2-1, with 13 bases identical to TRBD2. The trim removed 5 bases at V and 9 bases at J, leaving 19 bases unmatched. Germline loops: CDR1 PRHDT, CDR2 FYEKMQ (reference sequence). CDR3 length: 19 residues. The whole variable domain, remainder taken from reference TRBV13 and TRBJ2-1, is AAGVIQSPRHLIKEKRETATLKCYPIPRHDTVYWYQQGPGQDPQFLISFYEKMQSDKGSIPDRFSAQQFSDYHSELNMSSLELGDSALYFCASSPPGTSGKVGPLEQFFGPGTRLTVL.

The rearrangement links TRBV7-8 to TRBJ1-4; weak D call: TRBD1 (5 bases). CDR3 size: 15 residues. Trimming left V 5 bases short and J 3 bases short, with 13 bases between. Germline V lookup: CDR1 SGHVS, CDR2 FQNEAQ. CDR3: CASSPGGTSNEKLFF. DNA of the CDR3: TGTGCCAGCAGCCCTGGGGGGACTTCTAATGAAAAACTGTTTTTT.

This chain connects TRBV18 to TRBJ2-5; the D gene is possibly TRBD1 (6 bases). Trimming removed 6 bases at V and 2 bases at J, with 13 bases between. CDR1 and CDR2 from the germline V gene are KGHSH and LQKENI. This CDR3 spans 14 amino acids. Here the CDR3 DNA reads TGTGCCAGCTCCCGCGACAGGAATCAAGAGACCCAGTACTTC. Translation gives CASSRDRNQETQYF.

V gene TRBV19 combines with J gene TRBJ1-1; possible D gene TRBD1, 6 bases. This CDR3 has 14 residues. CDR1 and CDR2 from the germline V gene are LNHDA and SQIVND (reference sequence). The V end was cut by 10 bases, the J end by 0 bases, with 15 bases between. The CDR3 DNA sequence: TGTGCCACACAGGACCGGACAGTGAACACTGAAGCTTTCTTT. This sequence encodes CATQDRTVNTEAFF.

The rearrangement uses TRBV29-1 and TRBJ2-5; D gene unclear. V lost 4 bases, J lost 2 bases, and 8 bases lay in between. The CDR3 has 12 residues. Germline CDR1 reads SQVTM; CDR2 reads ANQGSEA. In DNA, the CDR3 is TGCAGCGTTGTCGAGATACAAGAGACCCAGTACTTC. Translation gives CSVVEIQETQYF.

This clone was counted only a few times. This chain joins TRBV10-3 and TRBJ1-5; weak D call: TRBD1 (6 bases). The germline V gene encodes CDR1 ENHRY and CDR2 SYGVKD. The V and J ends lost 3 bases and 7 bases respectively, with 10 bases between them. The CDR3 is made up of 13 amino acids. CDR3 amino acids: CAISEQGEQPQHF. The CDR3 DNA is TGTGCCATCAGTGAACAGGGCGAACAGCCCCAGCATTTT.

The rearrangement links TRBV4-1 to TRBJ1-5; no reliable D call. Germline CDR1 reads MGHRA; CDR2 reads YSYEKL. This CDR3 region has 14 residues. The V and J ends lost 0 bases and 2 bases respectively, with 5 bases between them. The CDR3 coding sequence is TGCGCCAGCAGCCAAGATCCGGGCAATCAGCCCCAGCATTTT. Protein: CASSQDPGNQPQHF.

This clone was counted a single time. This chain joins TRBV7-8 and TRBJ2-6, with TRBD1 matching 9 bases. CDR1 is SGHVS, CDR2 FQNEAQ, per germline. The CDR3 is made up of 18 amino acids. V was clipped by 5 bases and J by 3 bases; unmatched bases: 11. This CDR3 reads CASSLTTGGGSGANVLTF. The CDR3 coding sequence is TGTGCCAGCAGCCTTACGACAGGGGGTGGTAGTGGGGCCAACGTCCTGACTTTC.

The V and J genes are TRBV5-1 and TRBJ1-3, with D perhaps matching TRBD1 (6 bases). This CDR3 spans 17 amino acids. Trimming stripped 4 bases from V and 0 bases from J, with 17 bases between. Germline loops: CDR1 SGHRS, CDR2 YFSETQ. The DNA for the CDR3 is TGCGCCAGCAGCCCGAGCCAGGGGTTCCGCTCTGGAAACACCATATATTTT. As protein: CASSPSQGFRSGNTIYF.

The chain joins TRBV5-1 to TRBJ2-2; D gene unclear. Per the germline V gene, CDR1 is SGHRS and CDR2 is YFSETQ. V gave up 2 bases and J gave up 4 bases, with 15 bases separating them. This CDR3 comprises 16 residues. This chain's CDR3 is CASSFDDTPGTGELFF. In DNA form, the CDR3 reads TGCGCCAGCAGCTTTGACGATACCCCGGGCACCGGGGAGCTGTTTTTT.

This chain uses TRBV9 with TRBJ1-1; the D is unclear. In germline, CDR1 is SGDLS, CDR2 YYNGEE. CDR3 length equals 17 residues. V dropped 3 bases and J dropped 5 bases, with 23 bases sitting between them. CDR3 sequence reads: CASSATPGLGGKTEAFF. The CDR3 DNA follows: TGTGCCAGCAGCGCAACCCCGGGCCTTGGAGGAAAGACTGAAGCTTTCTTT.

This clone was seen once. This chain links TRBV5-8 with TRBJ1-5, with no clear D. V gave up 3 bases and J gave up 6 bases, with 16 bases separating them. The CDR3 spans 15 residues. From germline, CDR1 is SGHTS and CDR2 YDEGEE. CDR3 residues: CASSYGLGESQPQHF. In DNA form, the CDR3 reads TGTGCCAGCAGCTACGGGCTTGGGGAGAGTCAGCCCCAGCATTTT.

The V call is TRBV4-3, the J call TRBJ2-6; D may be TRBD1 (5 bases). Trimming removed 4 bases at V and 4 bases at J, with 11 bases between. This CDR3 is 15 amino acids long. Per the germline V gene, CDR1 is LGHNA and CDR2 is YSLEER. CDR3 in DNA: TGCGCCAGCAGCCCCTGGGGCACGGGGGCCAACGTCCTGACTTTC. This codes for CASSPWGTGANVLTF.

The rearrangement uses TRBV7-8 and TRBJ1-1, with D unresolved. With 5 bases removed from V and 11 bases from J, the gap between germline ends came to 15 bases. Germline-derived CDR1 and CDR2 are SGHVS and FQNEAQ. This CDR3 region has 12 residues. The CDR3 protein is CASSPGGPGAFF. The CDR3 DNA follows: TGTGCCAGCAGCCCCGGAGGACCGGGGGCTTTCTTT.

The chain uses TRBV5-4 and TRBJ1-5; 7 bases fit TRBD1. Trimming removed 1 base from V and 4 bases from J; junction bases left unmatched: 2. CDR3 length equals 14 residues. Germline-derived CDR1 and CDR2 are SGHNT and YYREEE (reference sequence). The CDR3 region is CASSLRGQNQPQHF. The CDR3 coding sequence is TGTGCCAGCAGCTTGCGGGGACAGAATCAGCCCCAGCATTTT. The full variable domain, completed using reference TRBV5-4 and TRBJ1-5, is ETGVTQSPTHLIKTRGQQVTLRCSSQSGHNTVSWYQQALGQGPQFIFQYYREEENGRGNFPPRFSGLQFPNYSSELNVNALELDDSALYLCASSLRGQNQPQHFGDGTRLSIL.

This clone turned up a few times. The rearrangement links TRBV13 to TRBJ2-7, with TRBD1 as a possible D gene (6 bases). V lost 0 bases, J lost 3 bases, and 6 bases lay in between. This CDR3 has 13 amino acids. Germline CDR1 PRHDT, CDR2 FYEKMQ (reference sequence). The chain's CDR3 is CASSLGQGYEQYF. CDR3 sequence (DNA): TGTGCCAGCAGCTTAGGACAGGGCTACGAGCAGTACTTC.

The chain combines TRBV15 with TRBJ1-4, with D hard to call. The CDR3 covers 15 residues. With 0 bases removed from V and 5 bases from J, the gap between germline ends came to 10 bases. Germline V gene data show CDR1 as LNHNV and CDR2 as YYDKDF (reference sequence). The CDR3 reads CATSRDGRGNEKLFF. Written as DNA, the CDR3 is TGTGCCACCAGCAGAGATGGTCGAGGGAATGAAAAACTGTTTTTT.

The sample holds a few counts of this clone. The chain has TRBV18 and TRBJ2-5, with TRBD2 identical over 9 bases. The CDR3 loop spans 16 amino acids. V gave up 0 bases and J gave up 4 bases; unmatched junction bases: 6. Germline CDR1 is KGHSH and CDR2 is LQKENI. CDR3 coding DNA: TGTGCCAGCTCACCACCGGGGTTAGCGGGAGCAGAGACCCAGTACTTC. Protein product: CASSPPGLAGAETQYF.